A single sample is the source of the 26 T cell receptor beta chains below, sequenced in a study of blood T cells in healthy people across ages. A second roughly 6 to 12 cycle PCR used barcoded and J-beta primers. TCRdb reprocessed the 5' RACE reads with MiXCR, giving one entry per CDR3 protein. This table has roughly 1.9 million distinct CDR3 sequences, about two fifths appearing once. The sequenced sample was blood. These receptors were collected from a human donor in good health.

The chain employs TRBV29-1 and TRBJ2-1; perhaps TRBD1 as D (6 bases). Germline V CDR1 and CDR2: SQVTM, ANQGSEA. The V and J ends lost 6 bases and 1 base respectively, with 13 bases between them. The CDR3 consists of 14 residues. The CDR3 nucleotides are TGCAGCGTCATATACAGGGAATCCTACAATGAGCAGTTCTTC. It yields the protein CSVIYRESYNEQFF.

There are a few counts of this clonotype. This chain uses TRBV5-5 with TRBJ1-6; unclear D gene. This CDR3 comprises 18 residues. CDR1 is SGHKS, CDR2 YYEKEE, per germline (reference sequence). V was cut by 2 bases and J by 0 bases, with 15 bases left in between. CDR3 in amino acids: CASSLIPTDVSYNSPLHF. The DNA of the CDR3 is TGTGCCAGCAGCTTAATCCCCACAGACGTCTCCTATAATTCACCCCTCCACTTT.

V is TRBV5-5 and J is TRBJ2-1; D unclear. The length of the CDR3 is 13 residues. The ends were cut back, 4 bases at V and 7 bases at J, with 12 bases in the middle. The germline V gene encodes CDR1 SGHKS and CDR2 YYEKEE (reference sequence). The chain's CDR3 is CASSETGRNEQFF. CDR3 DNA: TGTGCCAGCAGCGAGACTGGTAGAAATGAGCAGTTCTTC.

The chain couples TRBV9 to TRBJ1-1; no firm D call. The germline V gene encodes CDR1 SGDLS and CDR2 YYNGEE. CDR3 length: 14 residues. V lost 1 base, J lost 2 bases, and 9 bases lay in between. CDR3 in DNA: TGTGCCAGCAGCGTAATGGACGGAAACACTGAAGCTTTCTTT. Amino acids: CASSVMDGNTEAFF.

This clonotype was detected a few times. The chain couples TRBV10-3 to TRBJ2-5; 11 bases are a match to TRBD2. This CDR3 comprises 14 residues. The germline gives CDR1 ENHRY, CDR2 SYGVKD. Trimming took 5 bases from V and 3 from J; bases not matched to a gene: 2. CDR3 sequence: CAISPSGGKETQYF. In nucleotides, the CDR3 is TGTGCCATCAGTCCTAGCGGGGGGAAAGAGACCCAGTACTTC.

This clonotype appeared a few times. This chain uses TRBV4-3 with TRBJ1-2; no clear D. The CDR3 totals 16 residues. CDR1 and CDR2 from the germline V gene are LGHNA and YSLEER. The V end lost 0 bases, the J end lost 4 bases, and 15 bases lay between the germline ends. This CDR3 reads CASSQDRSPYGYGYTF. CDR3 nucleotide sequence: TGCGCCAGCAGCCAAGACCGATCTCCCTACGGCTATGGCTACACCTTC.

The sample holds a few counts of this clonotype. CDR3 in amino acids: CAWSVGGYNEQFF. CDR3 nucleotide sequence: TGTGCCTGGAGTGTTGGGGGATACAATGAGCAGTTCTTC. The chain combines TRBV30 with TRBJ2-1; D might be TRBD1 or TRBD2, each matching 5 bases. CDR1 and CDR2 from the germline V gene are GTSNPN and SVGIG (reference sequence). The V gene lost 0 bases and the J gene lost 4 bases, with 7 bases spanning the gap. CDR3 size: 13 residues. The full variable domain, with the rest looked up from reference TRBV30 and TRBJ2-1, is SQTIHQWPATLVQPVGSPLSLECTVEGTSNPNLYWYRQAAGRGLQLLFYSVGIGQISSEVPQNLSASRPQDRQFILSSKKLLLSDSGFYLCAWSVGGYNEQFFGPGTRLTVL.

The chain couples TRBV27 to TRBJ2-4, with 11 bases fitting TRBD1. The assigned J gene may be wrong: the sequence end matches TRBJ2-7 better. Germline V gene data show CDR1 as MNHEY and CDR2 as SMNVEV (reference sequence). The CDR3 has 14 residues. The CDR3 reads CASSGTGGLVEQYF. DNA of the CDR3: TGTGCCAGCAGCGGGACAGGGGGACTAGTCGAGCAGTACTTC.

The chain links TRBV28 to TRBJ1-5; TRBD1 matches at 8 bases. Germline-derived CDR1 and CDR2 are MDHEN and SYDVKM. V lost 4 bases and J lost 2; bases outside the gene matches: 7. The CDR3 has 16 residues. The CDR3 protein is CASSSPGGLGNQPQHF. The CDR3 coding sequence is TGTGCCAGCAGTTCGCCAGGGGGCCTGGGCAATCAGCCCCAGCATTTT.

This clonotype was counted once. The chain uses TRBV27 and TRBJ1-5; 8 bases map to TRBD1. This CDR3 comprises 14 residues. CDR1 is MNHEY, CDR2 SMNVEV, per germline (reference sequence). J gave up 6 bases and V 5 bases, and 6 bases lay outside the gene matches. The DNA of the CDR3 is TGTGCCAGCAGTGACAGGGGTTTGCGTCAGCCCCAGCATTTT. Protein product: CASSDRGLRQPQHF.

The chain combines TRBV7-2 with TRBJ1-5; possible D gene TRBD1, 5 bases. This CDR3 region has 15 residues. The ends were cut back, 5 bases at V and 1 base at J, with 12 bases in the middle. Looked up from germline, CDR1 is SGHTA and CDR2 is FQGNSA. Here the CDR3 DNA reads TGTGCCAGCAGCGTCACCGGGGGAAGCAATCAGCCCCAGCATTTT. Encoded protein: CASSVTGGSNQPQHF.

The chain employs TRBV20-1 and TRBJ2-1; D is possibly TRBD2 (5 bases). The ends were cut back, 3 bases at V and 8 bases at J, with 20 bases in the middle. The CDR3 is made up of 15 amino acids. The germline gives CDR1 DFQATT, CDR2 SNEGSKA (reference sequence). The CDR3 loop reads CSASYPGLAGDEQFF. The CDR3 bases are TGCAGTGCTAGTTATCCGGGCCTAGCAGGAGATGAGCAGTTCTTC.

The rearrangement links TRBV4-3 to TRBJ1-4; no definite D call. CDR1 is LGHNA, CDR2 YSLEER, per germline. V gave up 2 bases and J gave up 11 bases, with 18 bases separating them. CDR3 length equals 15 residues. CDR3 region: CASSQTQLGEGKLFF. The CDR3 nucleotides are TGCGCCAGCAGCCAAACCCAGTTGGGAGAAGGGAAACTGTTTTTT.

This clonotype was observed many times. The genes are TRBV7-2 and TRBJ2-1, with D tentatively TRBD2 (6 bases). CDR1 is SGHTA, CDR2 FQGNSA, per germline. V shed 4 bases and J shed 0 bases, with 13 bases lying between them. This CDR3 is 16 amino acids long. This CDR3 reads CASSSSSESSYNEQFF. The CDR3 nucleotides are TGTGCCAGCAGCTCCTCTAGCGAGAGCTCCTACAATGAGCAGTTCTTC.

The rearrangement uses TRBV7-8 and TRBJ1-5, with TRBD1 as a possible D gene (6 bases). CDR1 is SGHVS and CDR2 is FQNEAQ in the germline V gene. There are 17 residues in the CDR3. Between the trimmed V and J ends, which lost 0 bases and 1 base, there was a span of 13 bases. The CDR3 bases are TGTGCCAGCAGCTTAGCGAAGCCGGGGGCGAGCAATCAGCCCCAGCATTTT. Its protein is CASSLAKPGASNQPQHF.

This clonotype was counted a few times. The genes are TRBV4-2 and TRBJ2-2, with D unresolved. Germline V gene lookup returns CDR1 LGHNA and CDR2 YNFKEQ. Deletions cut 2 bases from V and 7 bases from J, with 11 bases between. The CDR3 contains 14 residues. Here the CDR3 reads CASSQLLPYGELFF. The DNA for the CDR3 is TGTGCCAGCAGCCAACTGCTACCCTACGGGGAGCTGTTTTTT.

This clonotype was counted between two and nine times. V is TRBV12-3 or TRBV12-4 and J is TRBJ2-5; D gene ambiguous. This CDR3 is built from 15 residues. V was shortened by 5 bases and J by 2 bases, with 15 bases between the two germline ends. The CDR3, as DNA: TGTGCCAGCAGTACTCCCAAAGGGTCACAAGAGACCCAGTACTTC. This gives the protein CASSTPKGSQETQYF.

Concerning this clonotype: An end of the junction does not agree with germline; a read error may underlie this. The V gene is TRBV20-1, the J gene TRBJ2-1; TRBD1 agrees at 8 bases. Germline V CDR1 and CDR2: DFQATT, SNEGSKA (reference sequence). The CDR3 is 14 amino acids. This CDR3 reads CSAGDRGIYNEQFF. DNA of the CDR3: TGCAGTGCTGGAGACAGGGGAATCTACAATGAGCAGTTCTTC.

In nucleotides, the CDR3 is TGTGCCAGCAGCTTCGGGGGTGACCCCTACGAGCAGTACTTC. Encoded protein: CASSFGGDPYEQYF. V usage is TRBV11-2 and J usage is TRBJ2-7, with D possibly being TRBD2 (6 bases). CDR1 is SGHAT, CDR2 FQNNGV, per germline. There are 14 residues in the CDR3. With 3 bases removed from V and 2 bases from J, the gap between germline ends came to 11 bases.

The rearrangement links TRBV6-1 to TRBJ2-1; 14 positions match TRBD2. Trimming cost V 6 bases and J 3 bases; bases outside gene matches: 7. Germline V CDR1 and CDR2: MNHNS, SASEGT. There are 17 residues in the CDR3. As DNA, the CDR3 is TGTGCCAGCAGCCTGACTAGCGGGGGGGTACTCTACAATGAGCAGTTCTTC. Translated: CASSLTSGGVLYNEQFF.

This clonotype was observed a handful of times. The chain couples TRBV28 to TRBJ2-7; D gene unclear. In germline, CDR1 is MDHEN, CDR2 SYDVKM. The CDR3 runs 14 residues. V was pared by 4 bases and J by 0 bases, with 10 bases between. The CDR3 reads CASSSPPVSYEQYF. The CDR3, as DNA: TGTGCCAGCAGTTCTCCACCTGTCTCCTACGAGCAGTACTTC.

Only a few counts were recorded for this clonotype. This chain joins TRBV7-9 and TRBJ2-1; TRBD2 agrees at 9 bases. Germline V CDR1 and CDR2: SEHNR, FQNEAQ (reference sequence). Trimming took 3 bases from V and 5 from J; bases not matched to a gene: 8. The CDR3 sequence is 16 residues long. CDR3 sequence (DNA): TGTGCCAGCAGCTTGACCCAGACTAGCGGCCACAATGAGCAGTTCTTC. The encoded protein is CASSLTQTSGHNEQFF.

The V gene is TRBV7-9, the J gene TRBJ2-1, with D tentatively TRBD2 (6 bases). Judging by the DNA end, TRBJ2-7 fits better; the J call may be wrong. The germline V gene has CDR1 SEHNR and CDR2 FQNEAQ (reference sequence). CDR3 length: 17 residues. CDR3 coding DNA: TGTGCCAGCAGCCCCACCTCCGGGACTCCCTCCTACAATGAGCAGTACTTC. It encodes CASSPTSGTPSYNEQYF.

The rearrangement links TRBV6-5 to TRBJ2-1, with D perhaps matching TRBD1 or TRBD2 (5 bases each). V was clipped by 4 bases and J by 4 bases, with 17 bases between them. Germline assignment: CDR1 MNHEY and CDR2 SVGAGI. The CDR3 runs 16 residues. The CDR3 nucleotides are TGTGCCAGCAGTTCCATCGGGACCCACGGATACAATGAGCAGTTCTTC. Translating gives CASSSIGTHGYNEQFF.

This clonotype has more than one count but fewer than ten. This chain links TRBV27 with TRBJ2-7, with D uncertain. Per the germline V gene, CDR1 is MNHEY and CDR2 is SMNVEV (reference sequence). V was shortened by 3 bases and J by 7 bases, with 10 bases between the two germline ends. This CDR3 has 12 amino acids. The CDR3 spells CASSFRTGEQYF. The CDR3 DNA is TGTGCCAGCAGTTTCCGAACCGGAGAGCAGTACTTC.

The table lists this clonotype with a few counts. This sequence joins TRBV6-5 and TRBJ1-5; no firm D call. This CDR3 is 14 amino acids long. Trimming took 0 bases from V and 7 from J, leaving 10 bases between them. The germline V gene has CDR1 MNHEY and CDR2 SVGAGI. The CDR3 is CASSYSGRGQPQHF. The CDR3 DNA follows: TGTGCCAGCAGTTACTCTGGGAGAGGACAGCCCCAGCATTTT.